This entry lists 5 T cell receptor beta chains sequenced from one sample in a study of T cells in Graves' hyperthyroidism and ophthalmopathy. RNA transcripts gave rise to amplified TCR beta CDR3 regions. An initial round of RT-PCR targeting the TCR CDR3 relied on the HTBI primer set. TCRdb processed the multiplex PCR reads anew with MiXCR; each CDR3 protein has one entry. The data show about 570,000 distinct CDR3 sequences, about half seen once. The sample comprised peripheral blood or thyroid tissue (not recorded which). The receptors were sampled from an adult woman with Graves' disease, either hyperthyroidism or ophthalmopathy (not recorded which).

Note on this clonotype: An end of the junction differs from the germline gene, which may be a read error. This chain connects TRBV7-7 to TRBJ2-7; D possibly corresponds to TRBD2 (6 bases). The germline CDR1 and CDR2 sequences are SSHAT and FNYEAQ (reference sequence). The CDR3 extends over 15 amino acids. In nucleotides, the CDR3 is TGTGCTAGCAGCTTAAGGGCAGGGAGGTTTAGAGAGCAGTACTTC. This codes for CASSLRAGRFREQYF.

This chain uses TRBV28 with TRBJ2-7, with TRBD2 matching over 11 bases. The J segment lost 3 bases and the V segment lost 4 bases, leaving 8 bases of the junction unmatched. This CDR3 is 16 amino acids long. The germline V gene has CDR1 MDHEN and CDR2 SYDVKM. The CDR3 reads CASSSPQLAGDYEQYF. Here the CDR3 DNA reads TGTGCCAGCAGTTCCCCCCAACTAGCGGGGGACTACGAGCAGTACTTC.

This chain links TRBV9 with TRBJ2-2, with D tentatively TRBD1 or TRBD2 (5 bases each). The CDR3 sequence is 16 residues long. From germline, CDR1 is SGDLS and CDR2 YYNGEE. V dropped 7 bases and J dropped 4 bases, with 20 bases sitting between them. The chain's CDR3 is CASSPSSTGPTGELFF. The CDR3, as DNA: TGTGCCAGCTCACCAAGTTCAACGGGGCCCACCGGGGAGCTGTTTTTT.

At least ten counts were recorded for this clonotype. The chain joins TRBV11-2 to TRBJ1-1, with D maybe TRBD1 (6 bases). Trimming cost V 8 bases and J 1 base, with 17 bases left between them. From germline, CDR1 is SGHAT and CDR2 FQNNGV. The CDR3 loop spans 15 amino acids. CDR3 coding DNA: TGTGCCAGCGGCCCCCGTGGGGGGCAGAACACTGAAGCTTTCTTT. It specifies CASGPRGGQNTEAFF.

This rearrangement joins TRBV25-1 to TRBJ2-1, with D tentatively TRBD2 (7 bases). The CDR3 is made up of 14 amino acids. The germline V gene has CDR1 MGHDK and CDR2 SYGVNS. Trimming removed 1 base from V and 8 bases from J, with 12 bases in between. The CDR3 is CASSEWGGAHEQFF. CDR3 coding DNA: TGTGCCAGCAGTGAATGGGGGGGCGCCCATGAGCAGTTCTTC.